The T cell receptor (beta chain) under discussion was sequenced for a study of Ad26.COV2.S vaccination and SARS-CoV-2 variants. Study outcomes and limitations: Spike-specific CD8+ and CD4+ T cell responses reportedly showed substantial breadth after vaccination. The TCR-based breadth and depth measures might underestimate overall T cell responses. Similar non-spike TCR breadth was observed in recipients of vaccine and of placebo.

In regard to this clone: Its antigen is unknown.

TCRdb's copy holds only in-frame clones and misses some; the assay was immunoSEQ multiplex PCR. The sample gives around 310,000 clones, around 90% of which show up once; over 5% is in the top ten. As to treatment: roughly 19 received Ad26.COV2.S at low or high dose, single or two shots; about five received placebo; per-sample allocation not given. Sampling was performed 63 days after the first vaccine or placebo injection. A Boston donor was an adult aged 18-55 years. J gave up 3 bases and V 3 bases, and 7 bases lay outside the gene matches. Germline CDR1 SGHNT, CDR2 YYREEE (reference sequence). The CDR3 consists of 15 residues.

This sequence was found in a person aged 18-60 years who received the Ad26.COV2.S COVID-19 vaccine or a placebo. The material was peripheral blood, obtained in a trial of Ad26.COV2.S vaccine versus placebo. The genes are TRBV5-4 and TRBJ2-3; 7 bases match TRBD1. The CDR3 DNA reads as TGTGCCAGCAGCTCGAGGGGGACAGATACAGATACGCAGTATTTT. Residues: CASSSRGTDTDTQYF.